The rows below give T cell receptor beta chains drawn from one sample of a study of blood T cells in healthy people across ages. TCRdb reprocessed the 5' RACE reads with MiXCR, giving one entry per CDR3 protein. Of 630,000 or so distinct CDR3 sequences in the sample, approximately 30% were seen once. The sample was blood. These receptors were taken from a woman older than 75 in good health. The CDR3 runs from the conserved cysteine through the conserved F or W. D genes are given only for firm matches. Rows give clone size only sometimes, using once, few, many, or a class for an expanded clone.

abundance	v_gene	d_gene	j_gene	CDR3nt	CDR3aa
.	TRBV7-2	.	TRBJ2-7	TGTGCCAGCAGCCGCGAATCTGGCTCCTACGAGCAGTACTTC	CASSRESGSYEQYF
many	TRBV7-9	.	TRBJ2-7	TGTGCCAGCAGCTTAGGGGACTGGTCCTACGAGCAGTACTTC	CASSLGDWSYEQYF
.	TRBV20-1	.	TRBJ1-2	TGCAGTGCTAGAGATAACGCCGGGAGTGGTGGCTACACCTTC	CSARDNAGSGGYTF
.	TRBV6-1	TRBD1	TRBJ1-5	TGTGCCGGCACTCTCGACAGGGCAGGTGCTCAGCCCCAGCATTTT	CAGTLDRAGAQPQHF
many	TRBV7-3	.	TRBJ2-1	TGTGCCAGCAGCGCCCGGAGCTCTGGTCGCTACAATGAGCAGTTCTTC	CASSARSSGRYNEQFF
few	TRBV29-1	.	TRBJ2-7	TGCAGCGTTGAGGGGGCGGCTTCCTACGAGCAGTACTTC	CSVEGAASYEQYF
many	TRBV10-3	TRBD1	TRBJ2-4	TGTGCCATCAGTGATGGGACAGGGTCTAAAGCCAAAAACATTCAGTACTTC	CAISDGTGSKAKNIQYF
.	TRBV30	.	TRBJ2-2	TGTGCCTGGAGTGTATCGGCAGGAGGGACCGGGGAGCTGTTTTTT	CAWSVSAGGTGELFF
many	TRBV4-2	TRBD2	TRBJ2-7	TGTGCCAGCAGCCTCAGCGCTAGCGGGGACTACGAGCAGTACTTC	CASSLSASGDYEQYF
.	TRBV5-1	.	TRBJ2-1	TGCGCCAGCAGCGCCGGGACTTTTTACAATGAGCAGTTCTTC	CASSAGTFYNEQFF
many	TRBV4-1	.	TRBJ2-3	TGCGCCAGCAGCCAAGGCCCCAGGAGCACAGATACGCAGTATTTT	CASSQGPRSTDTQYF
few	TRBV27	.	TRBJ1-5	TGTGCCAGCAGTATAAAGGGGAGGGTCGATAGCAATCAGCCCCAGCATTTT	CASSIKGRVDSNQPQHF
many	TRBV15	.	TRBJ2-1	TGTGCCACCAGCAGAGAAGCCCGTCCAGGGGCTGAGCAGTTCTTC	CATSREARPGAEQFF
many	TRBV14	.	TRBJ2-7	TGTGCCAGCAGCCAAGAAATAGGTCCCTACGAGCAGTACTTC	CASSQEIGPYEQYF
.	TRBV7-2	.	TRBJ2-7	TGTGCCAGCAACCTCCGGGGGGCGGGGGTATACGAGCAGTACTTC	CASNLRGAGVYEQYF
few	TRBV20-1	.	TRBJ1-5	TGCAGTGCCGGGGGCGGGCCAATCAATCAGCCCCAGCATTTT	CSAGGGPINQPQHF
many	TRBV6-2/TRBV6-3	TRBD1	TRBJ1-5	TGTGCCAGCAGGAGGACAGGCGTCAATCAGCCCCAGCATTTT	CASRRTGVNQPQHF
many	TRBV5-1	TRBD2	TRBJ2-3	TGCGCCAGCAGCTTGACCGACTCTAGCGGGGGAATAGATACGCAGTATTTT	CASSLTDSSGGIDTQYF
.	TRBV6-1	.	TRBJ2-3	TGTGCCAGCAGTGGATTTGTGGGGGACCTACGAGATACGCAGTATTTT	CASSGFVGDLRDTQYF
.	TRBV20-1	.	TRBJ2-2	TGCAGTGCTAGAGATCCGCGGGGATGGGGCGGGGAGCTGTTTTTT	CSARDPRGWGGELFF
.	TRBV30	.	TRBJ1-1	TGTGCCTGGACCGACAGCCCGGAGGACACTGAAGCTTTCTTT	CAWTDSPEDTEAFF
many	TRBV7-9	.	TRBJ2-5	TGTGCCAGCAGCTTAGTAGCTGGCGGACAAGAGACCCAGTACTTC	CASSLVAGGQETQYF
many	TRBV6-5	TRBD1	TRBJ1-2	TGTGCCAGCAGTTACAATACAGGGGCCATTTCTGACGGCTACACCTTC	CASSYNTGAISDGYTF
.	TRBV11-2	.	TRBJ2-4	TGTGCCAGCAGTGCCGGGCCCGGGGGAAACATTCAGTACTTC	CASSAGPGGNIQYF
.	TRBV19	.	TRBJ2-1	TGTGCCAGTAGTGGGGGGACAGAGCAGTTCTTC	CASSGGTEQFF
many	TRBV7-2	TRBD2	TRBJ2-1	TGTGCCAGCAGCCCGCGTAGCGGGGGGGCAGGCTACAATGAGCAGTTCTTC	CASSPRSGGAGYNEQFF
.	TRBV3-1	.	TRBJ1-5	TGTGCCAGCAGCCAAGTTTACAGGAATCAGCCCCAGCATTTT	CASSQVYRNQPQHF
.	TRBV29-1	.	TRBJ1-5	TGCAGCGTTGATATAGGGTTGGGTCAGCCCCAGCATTTT	CSVDIGLGQPQHF
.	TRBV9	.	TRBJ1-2	TGTGCCAGCAGCGTAGAGTTCTCACCGAACTATGGCTACACCTTC	CASSVEFSPNYGYTF
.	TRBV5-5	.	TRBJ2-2	TGTGCCAGCAGCGTGGGACACGCGAACACCGGGGAGCTGTTTTTT	CASSVGHANTGELFF
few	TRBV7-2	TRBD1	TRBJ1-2	TGTGCCAGCAGCTTAGTGGGAACAGGGGTTGGGTATGGCTACACCTTC	CASSLVGTGVGYGYTF
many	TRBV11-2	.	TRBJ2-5	TGTGCCAGCACCCTAGTTGGGGGGCGTGAGACCCAGTACTTC	CASTLVGGRETQYF
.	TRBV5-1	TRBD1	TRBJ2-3	TGCGCCAGCAGCACCGGGACAGGGTGGGATACGCAGGATTTT	CASSTGTGWDTQDF
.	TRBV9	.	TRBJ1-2	TGTGCCAGCAGCGTTCTTGGGACGAATGGCTACACCTTC	CASSVLGTNGYTF
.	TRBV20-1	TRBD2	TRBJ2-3	TGCAGTGCTAGAGGCATCAGTTTCGGGACTAGCGGCTCTAGCACAGATACGCAGTATTTT	CSARGISFGTSGSSTDTQYF
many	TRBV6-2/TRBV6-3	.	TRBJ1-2	TGTGCCAGCAGTCAACCCGACAGTAGCCCGTACTATGGCTACACCTTC	CASSQPDSSPYYGYTF
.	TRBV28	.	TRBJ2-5	TGTGCCAGCAGTCCCCAAAATCAGGGGGGGAAAGAGACCCAGTACTTC	CASSPQNQGGKETQYF
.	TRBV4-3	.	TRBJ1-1	TGCGCCAGCAGCCAGGCCCCTGGGACTGAAGCTTTCTTT	CASSQAPGTEAFF
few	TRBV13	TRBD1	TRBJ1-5	TGTGCCAGCAGCTTTACGGGACAGGGAAGCAATCAGCCCCAGCATTTT	CASSFTGQGSNQPQHF
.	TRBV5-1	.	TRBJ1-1	TGCGCCAGCAGCCCAACACGGGGCTACATGAACACTGAAGCTTTCTTT	CASSPTRGYMNTEAFF
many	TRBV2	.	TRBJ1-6	TGTGCCAGCAGTACTCCGGTGTTGCGGAATTCACCCCTCCACTTT	CASSTPVLRNSPLHF
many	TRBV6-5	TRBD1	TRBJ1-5	TGTGCCAGCAGTTTGGACAGGTTCAATCAGCCCCAGCATTTT	CASSLDRFNQPQHF
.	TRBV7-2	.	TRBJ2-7	TGTGCCAGCAGCTTTGGACCCCCCCACAACGAGCAGTACTTC	CASSFGPPHNEQYF
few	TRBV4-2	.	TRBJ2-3	TGTGCCAGCAGCCAATCGGGCAGGGCCGGATTAAAAGATACGCAGTATTTT	CASSQSGRAGLKDTQYF
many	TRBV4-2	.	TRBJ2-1	TGTGCCAGCAGCCAAGTGCGGCTACTCTCCTACAATGAGCAGTTCTTC	CASSQVRLLSYNEQFF
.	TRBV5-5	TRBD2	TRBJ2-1	TGTGCCAGCAGCATGGGATCGGGGGGTTCGTACAATGAGCAGTTCTTC	CASSMGSGGSYNEQFF
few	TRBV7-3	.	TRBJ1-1	TGTGCCAGCAGCTTATATCAGGGAGCCACTGAAGCTTTCTTT	CASSLYQGATEAFF
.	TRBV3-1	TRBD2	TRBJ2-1	TGTGCCAGCAGCCAAGAAGGAGGGACTAGCGGCAAATCTCGAGTCTCAGGCTACAATGAGCAGTTCTTC	CASSQEGGTSGKSRVSGYNEQFF
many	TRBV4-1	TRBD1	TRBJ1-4	TGCGCCAGCAGCCAAGCAGGGACAGGGTTCGAAAAACTGTTTTTT	CASSQAGTGFEKLFF
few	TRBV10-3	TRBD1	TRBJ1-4	TGTGCCATCAGTGAGGGAGGGACAGCTGGAGAAAAACTGTTTTTT	CAISEGGTAGEKLFF
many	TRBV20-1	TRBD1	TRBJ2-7	TGCAGTGCCGACTCGGACAGGGGAGCGTACGAGCAGTACTTC	CSADSDRGAYEQYF
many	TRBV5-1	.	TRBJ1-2	TGCGCCAGCAGCTTGACGGCACGGCGGAATGATGGCTACACCTTC	CASSLTARRNDGYTF
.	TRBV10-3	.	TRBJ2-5	TGTGCCATCAGTCGGGGGGCATCAGAGACCCAGTACTTC	CAISRGASETQYF
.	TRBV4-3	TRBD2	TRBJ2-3	TGCGCCAGCAGCCAAGACGGCGGTAATAGCGGGAGGGCCAGGAGGACAGATACGCAGTATTTT	CASSQDGGNSGRARRTDTQYF
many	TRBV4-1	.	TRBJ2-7	TGCGCCAGCAGCCAAGGCCTGATTGAGACCTACGAGCAGTACTTC	CASSQGLIETYEQYF
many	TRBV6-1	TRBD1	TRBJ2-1	TGTGCCAGCAGAGACAGGGGGCCCCACAATGAGCAGTTCTTC	CASRDRGPHNEQFF
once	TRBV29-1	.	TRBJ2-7	TGCAGCGTTGTTGGGGGGGCCTCCTACGAGCAGTACTTC	CSVVGGASYEQYF
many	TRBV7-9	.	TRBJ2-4	TGTGCCAGCAGCTTAACGGGGGCCAAAAACATTCAGTACTTC	CASSLTGAKNIQYF
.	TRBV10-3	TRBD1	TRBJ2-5	TGTGCCATCAGCTCGACAGGGGACCAAGAGACCCAGTACTTC	CAISSTGDQETQYF